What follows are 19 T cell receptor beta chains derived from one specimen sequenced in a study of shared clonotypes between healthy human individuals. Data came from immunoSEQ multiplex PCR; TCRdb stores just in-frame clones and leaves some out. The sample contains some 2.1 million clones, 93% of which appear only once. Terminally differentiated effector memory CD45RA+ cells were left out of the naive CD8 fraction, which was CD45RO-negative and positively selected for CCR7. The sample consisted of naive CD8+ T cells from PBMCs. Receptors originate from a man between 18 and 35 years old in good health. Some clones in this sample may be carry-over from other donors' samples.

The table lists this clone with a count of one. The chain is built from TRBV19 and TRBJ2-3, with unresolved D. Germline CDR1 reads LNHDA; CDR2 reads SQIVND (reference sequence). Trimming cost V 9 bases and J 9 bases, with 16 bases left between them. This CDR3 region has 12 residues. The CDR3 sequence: CASQPDDLTQYF. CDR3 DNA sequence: TGTGCCAGCCAACCAGACGATTTAACGCAGTATTTT.

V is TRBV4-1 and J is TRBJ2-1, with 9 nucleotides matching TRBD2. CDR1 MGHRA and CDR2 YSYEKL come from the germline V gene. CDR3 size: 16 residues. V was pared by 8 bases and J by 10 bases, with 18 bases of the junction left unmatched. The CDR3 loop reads CASGAGFGSGREEQFF. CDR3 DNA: TGCGCCAGCGGTGCCGGGTTTGGTAGCGGGAGAGAAGAGCAGTTCTTC.

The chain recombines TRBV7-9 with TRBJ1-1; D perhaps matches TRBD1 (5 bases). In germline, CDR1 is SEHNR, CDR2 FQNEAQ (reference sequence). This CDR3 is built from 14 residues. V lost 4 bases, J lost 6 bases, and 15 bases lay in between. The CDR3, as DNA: TGTGCCAGCAGCTCCGGACTTTGGGGCTCTGAAGCTTTCTTT. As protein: CASSSGLWGSEAFF.

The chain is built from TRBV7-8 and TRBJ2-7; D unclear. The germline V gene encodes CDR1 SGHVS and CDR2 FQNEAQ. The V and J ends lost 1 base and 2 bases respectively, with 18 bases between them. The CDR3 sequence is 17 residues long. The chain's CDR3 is CASSLEVIPTLTYEQYF. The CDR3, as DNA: TGTGCCAGCAGCTTAGAAGTTATACCAACCCTAACCTACGAGCAGTACTTC. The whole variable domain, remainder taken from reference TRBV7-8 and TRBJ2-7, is GAGVSQSPRYKVAKRGQDVALRCDPISGHVSLFWYQQALGQGPEFLTYFQNEAQLDKSGLPSDRFFAERPEGSVSTLKIQRTQQEDSAVYLCASSLEVIPTLTYEQYFGPGTRLTVT.

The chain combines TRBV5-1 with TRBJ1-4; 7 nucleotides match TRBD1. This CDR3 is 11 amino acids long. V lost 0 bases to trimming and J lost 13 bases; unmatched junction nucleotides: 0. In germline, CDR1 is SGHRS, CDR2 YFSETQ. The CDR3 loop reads CASSLGQGLFF. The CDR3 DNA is TGCGCCAGCAGCTTGGGACAGGGACTGTTTTTT.

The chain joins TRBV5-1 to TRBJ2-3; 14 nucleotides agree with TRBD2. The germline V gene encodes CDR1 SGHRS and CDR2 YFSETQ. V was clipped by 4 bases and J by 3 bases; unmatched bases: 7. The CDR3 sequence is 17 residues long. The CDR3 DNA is TGCGCCAGCAGCCTGGGACTAGCGGGAGAGGAAACAGATACGCAGTATTTT. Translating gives CASSLGLAGEETDTQYF. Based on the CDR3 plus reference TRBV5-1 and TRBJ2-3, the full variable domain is KAGVTQTPRYLIKTRGQQVTLSCSPISGHRSVSWYQQTPGQGLQFLFEYFSETQRNKGNFPGRFSGRQFSNSRSEMNVSTLELGDSALYLCASSLGLAGEETDTQYFGPGTRLTVL.

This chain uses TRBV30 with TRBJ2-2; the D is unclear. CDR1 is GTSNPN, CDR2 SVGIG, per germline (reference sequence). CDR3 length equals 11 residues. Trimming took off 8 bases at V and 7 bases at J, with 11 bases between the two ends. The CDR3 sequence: CAGRRIGELFF. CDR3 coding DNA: TGTGCCGGAAGGCGTATCGGGGAGCTGTTTTTT.

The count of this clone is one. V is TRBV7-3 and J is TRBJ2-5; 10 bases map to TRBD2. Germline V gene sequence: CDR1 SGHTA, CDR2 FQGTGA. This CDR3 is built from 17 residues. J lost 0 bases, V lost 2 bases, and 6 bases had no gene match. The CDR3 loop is CASSLYPGLAHQETQYF. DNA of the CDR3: TGTGCCAGCAGCTTATATCCGGGACTAGCGCACCAAGAGACCCAGTACTTC.

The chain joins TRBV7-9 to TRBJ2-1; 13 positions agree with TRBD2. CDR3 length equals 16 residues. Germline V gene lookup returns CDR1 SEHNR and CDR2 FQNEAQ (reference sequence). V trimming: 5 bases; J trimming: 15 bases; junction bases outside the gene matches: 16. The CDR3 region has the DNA TGTGCCAGCAGCAGCGATATGAGGACTAGCGGGAGAAGTCCGTTCTTC. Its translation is CASSSDMRTSGRSPFF.

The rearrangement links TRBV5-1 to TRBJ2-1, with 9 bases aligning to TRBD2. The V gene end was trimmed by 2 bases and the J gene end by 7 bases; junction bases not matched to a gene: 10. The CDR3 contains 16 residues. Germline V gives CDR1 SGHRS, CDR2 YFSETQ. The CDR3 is CASSLTTSGVRNEQFF. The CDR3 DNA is TGCGCCAGCAGCTTAACGACTAGCGGCGTTAGGAATGAGCAGTTCTTC.

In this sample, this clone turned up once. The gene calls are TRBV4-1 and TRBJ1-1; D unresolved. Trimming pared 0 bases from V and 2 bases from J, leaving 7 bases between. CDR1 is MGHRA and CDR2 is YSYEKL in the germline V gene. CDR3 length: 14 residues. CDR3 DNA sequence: TGCGCCAGCAGCCAAGATAGGATAAACACTGAAGCTTTCTTT. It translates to CASSQDRINTEAFF.

DNA of the CDR3: TGTGCCAGCAGCTTTGGAAGCCCCACAGGAGATACGCAGTATTTT. Residues: CASSFGSPTGDTQYF. V and J are TRBV7-2 and TRBJ2-3; TRBD1 is a possible D gene (5 bases). CDR3 length equals 15 residues. Germline assignment: CDR1 SGHTA and CDR2 FQGNSA. Trimming cost V 3 bases and J 5 bases, with 15 bases left between them.

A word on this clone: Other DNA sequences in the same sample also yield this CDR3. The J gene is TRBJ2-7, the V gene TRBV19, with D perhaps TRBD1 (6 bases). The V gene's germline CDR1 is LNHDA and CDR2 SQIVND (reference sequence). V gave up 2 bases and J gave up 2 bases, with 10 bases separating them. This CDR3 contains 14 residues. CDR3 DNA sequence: TGTGCCAGTAGTATAACAGGGACGGCCTACGAGCAGTACTTC. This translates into CASSITGTAYEQYF.

The CDR3 spells CASSLTRVNTEAFF. In nucleotides, the CDR3 is TGTGCCAGCAGCCTTACTAGGGTGAACACTGAAGCTTTCTTT. This chain connects TRBV14 to TRBJ1-1; the D is unclear. Trimming shortened V by 4 bases and J by 0 bases, and 9 bases separated the two germline ends. Per germline, CDR1 SGHDN and CDR2 FVKESK. There are 14 residues in the CDR3.

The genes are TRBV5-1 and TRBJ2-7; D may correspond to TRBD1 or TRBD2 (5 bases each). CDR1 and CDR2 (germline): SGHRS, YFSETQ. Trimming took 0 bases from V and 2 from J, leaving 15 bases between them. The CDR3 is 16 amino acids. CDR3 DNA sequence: TGCGCCAGCAGCTTGGCCACTAGAAAGGGGACCTACGAGCAGTACTTC. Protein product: CASSLATRKGTYEQYF.

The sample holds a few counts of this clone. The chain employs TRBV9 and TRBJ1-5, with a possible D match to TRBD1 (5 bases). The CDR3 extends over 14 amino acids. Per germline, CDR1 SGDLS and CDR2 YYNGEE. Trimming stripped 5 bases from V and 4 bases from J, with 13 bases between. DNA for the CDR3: TGTGCCAGCAGTGACGGGGCGGAGAATCAGCCCCAGCATTTT. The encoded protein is CASSDGAENQPQHF.

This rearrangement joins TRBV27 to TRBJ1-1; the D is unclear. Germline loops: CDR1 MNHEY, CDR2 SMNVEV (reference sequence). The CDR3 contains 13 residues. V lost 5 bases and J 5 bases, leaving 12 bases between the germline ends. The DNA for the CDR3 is TGTGCCAGCAGTCTAGGAGTTCTTACTGAAGCTTTCTTT. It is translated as CASSLGVLTEAFF.

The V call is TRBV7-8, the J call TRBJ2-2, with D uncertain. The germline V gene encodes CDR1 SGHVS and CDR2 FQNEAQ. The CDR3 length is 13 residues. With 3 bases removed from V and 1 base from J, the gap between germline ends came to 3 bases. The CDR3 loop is CASSFLNTGELFF. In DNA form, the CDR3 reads TGTGCCAGCAGCTTCCTGAACACCGGGGAGCTGTTTTTT.

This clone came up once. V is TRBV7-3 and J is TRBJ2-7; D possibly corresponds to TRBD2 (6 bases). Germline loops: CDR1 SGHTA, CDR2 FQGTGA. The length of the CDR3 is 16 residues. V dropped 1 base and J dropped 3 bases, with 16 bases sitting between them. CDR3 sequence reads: CASSLSGAGAGYEQYF. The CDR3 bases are TGTGCCAGCAGCTTAAGCGGAGCGGGTGCCGGCTACGAGCAGTACTTC.